This T cell receptor (beta chain) was found in a study of CD8 T cells in ankylosing spondylitis. At least ten counts were recorded for this clonotype. Germline assignment: CDR1 SGHRS and CDR2 YFSETQ. CDR3 length: 13 amino acids. The ends lost 6 bases at V and 4 bases at J; junction bases unmatched: 3. Each CDR3 protein gets one entry after TCRdb re-called the 5' RACE reads with MiXCR. The sample lists 200,000 to 250,000 distinct CDR3 sequences, roughly 10% occurring once. The rearrangement links TRBV5-1 to TRBJ2-5, with 10 nucleotides matching TRBD1. The TCR originated in a male donor with ankylosing spondylitis or in good health (not recorded which). Source material: blood, either unsorted or a sorted T cell fraction (not recorded which). CDR3 sequence (DNA): TGCGCCAGCATGGGACAGGGGACAGAGACCCAGTACTTC. Amino acid sequence: CASMGQGTETQYF.